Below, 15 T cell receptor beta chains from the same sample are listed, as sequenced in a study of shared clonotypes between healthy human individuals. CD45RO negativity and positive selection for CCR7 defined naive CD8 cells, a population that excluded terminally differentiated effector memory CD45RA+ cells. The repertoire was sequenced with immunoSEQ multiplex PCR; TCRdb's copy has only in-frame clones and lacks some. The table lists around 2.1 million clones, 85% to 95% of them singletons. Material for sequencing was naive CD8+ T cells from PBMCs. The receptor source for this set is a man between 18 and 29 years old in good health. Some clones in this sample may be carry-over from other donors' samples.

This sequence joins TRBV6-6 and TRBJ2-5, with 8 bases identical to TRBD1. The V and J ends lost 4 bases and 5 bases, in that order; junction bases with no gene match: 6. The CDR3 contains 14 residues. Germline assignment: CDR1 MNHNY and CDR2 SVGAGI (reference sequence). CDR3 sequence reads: CASSFRGLWETQYF. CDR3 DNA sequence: TGTGCCAGCAGTTTCAGGGGGCTATGGGAGACCCAGTACTTC.

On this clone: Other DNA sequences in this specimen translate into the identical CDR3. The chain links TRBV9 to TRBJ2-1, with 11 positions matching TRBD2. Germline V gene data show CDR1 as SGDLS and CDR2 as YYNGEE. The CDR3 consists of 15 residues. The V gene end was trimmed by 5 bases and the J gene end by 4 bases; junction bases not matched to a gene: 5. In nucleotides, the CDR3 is TGTGCCAGCAGTGAGGGGACTAGCGGATACAATGAGCAGTTCTTC. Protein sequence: CASSEGTSGYNEQFF.

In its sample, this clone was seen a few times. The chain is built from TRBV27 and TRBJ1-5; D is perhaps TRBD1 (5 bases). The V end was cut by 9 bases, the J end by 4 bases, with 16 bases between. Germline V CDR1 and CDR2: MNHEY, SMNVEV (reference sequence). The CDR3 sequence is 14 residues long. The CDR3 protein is CASSITGANQPQHF. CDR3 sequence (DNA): TGTGCCAGTTCGATCACAGGAGCGAATCAGCCCCAGCATTTT.

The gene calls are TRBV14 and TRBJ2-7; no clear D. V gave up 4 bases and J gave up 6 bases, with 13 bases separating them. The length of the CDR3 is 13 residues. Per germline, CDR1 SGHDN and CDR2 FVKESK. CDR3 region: CASSLGRGVEQYF. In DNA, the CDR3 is TGTGCCAGCAGCCTAGGGCGCGGCGTCGAGCAGTACTTC.

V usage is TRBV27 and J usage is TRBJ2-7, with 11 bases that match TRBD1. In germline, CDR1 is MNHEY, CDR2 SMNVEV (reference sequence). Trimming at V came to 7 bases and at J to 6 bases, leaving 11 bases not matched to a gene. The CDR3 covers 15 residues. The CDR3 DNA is TGTGCCAGCAATTATGGACAGGGGGCTTGGAGCGAGCAGTACTTC. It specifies CASNYGQGAWSEQYF.

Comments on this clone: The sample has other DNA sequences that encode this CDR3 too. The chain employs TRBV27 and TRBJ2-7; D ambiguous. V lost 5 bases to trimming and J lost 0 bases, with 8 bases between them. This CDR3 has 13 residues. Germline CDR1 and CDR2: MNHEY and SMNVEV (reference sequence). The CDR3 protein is CASSLVGSYEQYF. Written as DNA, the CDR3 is TGTGCCAGCAGTCTTGTAGGCTCCTACGAGCAGTACTTC.

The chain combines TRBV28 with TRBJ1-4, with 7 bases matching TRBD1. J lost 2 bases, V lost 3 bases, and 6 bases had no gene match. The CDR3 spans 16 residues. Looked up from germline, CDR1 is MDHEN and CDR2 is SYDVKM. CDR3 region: CASSFRGGGTNEKLFF. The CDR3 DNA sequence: TGTGCCAGCAGTTTTAGAGGAGGGGGCACTAATGAAAAACTGTTTTTT.

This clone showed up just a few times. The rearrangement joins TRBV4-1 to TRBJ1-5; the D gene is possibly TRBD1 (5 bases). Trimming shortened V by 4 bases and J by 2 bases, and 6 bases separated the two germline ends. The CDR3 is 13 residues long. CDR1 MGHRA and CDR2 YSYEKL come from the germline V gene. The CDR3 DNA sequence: TGCGCCAGCAGCCCGGGGGGCAATCAGCCCCAGCATTTT. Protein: CASSPGGNQPQHF.

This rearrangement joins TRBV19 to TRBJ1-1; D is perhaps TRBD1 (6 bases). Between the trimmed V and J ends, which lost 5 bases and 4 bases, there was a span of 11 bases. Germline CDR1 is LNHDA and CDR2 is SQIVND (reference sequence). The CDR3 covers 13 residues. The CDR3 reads CASSLWGATEAFF. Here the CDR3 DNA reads TGTGCCAGTAGTCTGTGGGGGGCCACTGAAGCTTTCTTT.

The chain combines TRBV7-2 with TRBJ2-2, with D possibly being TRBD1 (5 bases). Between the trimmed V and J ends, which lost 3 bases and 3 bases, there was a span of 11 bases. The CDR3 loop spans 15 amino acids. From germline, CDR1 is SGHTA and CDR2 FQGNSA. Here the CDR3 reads CASSFRSRDTGELFF. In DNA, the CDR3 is TGTGCCAGCAGCTTTCGTTCCAGGGACACCGGGGAGCTGTTTTTT.

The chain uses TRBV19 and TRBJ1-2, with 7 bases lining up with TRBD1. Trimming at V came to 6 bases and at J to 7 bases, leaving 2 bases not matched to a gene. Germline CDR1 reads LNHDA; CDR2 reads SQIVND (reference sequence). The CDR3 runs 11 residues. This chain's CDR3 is CASRQGFGYTF. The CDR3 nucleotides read TGTGCCAGTAGACAGGGGTTTGGCTACACCTTC.

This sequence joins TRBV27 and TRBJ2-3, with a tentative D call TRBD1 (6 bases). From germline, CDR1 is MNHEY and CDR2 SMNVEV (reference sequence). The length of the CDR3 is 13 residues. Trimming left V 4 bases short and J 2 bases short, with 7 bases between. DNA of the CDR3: TGTGCCAGCAGTTGGGGGCCCACAGATACGCAGTATTTT. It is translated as CASSWGPTDTQYF.

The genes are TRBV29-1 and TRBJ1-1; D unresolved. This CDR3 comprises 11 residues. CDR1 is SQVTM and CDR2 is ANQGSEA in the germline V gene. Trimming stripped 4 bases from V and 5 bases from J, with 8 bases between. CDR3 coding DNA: TGCAGCGTTGGGGTTCAAACTGAAGCTTTCTTT. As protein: CSVGVQTEAFF.

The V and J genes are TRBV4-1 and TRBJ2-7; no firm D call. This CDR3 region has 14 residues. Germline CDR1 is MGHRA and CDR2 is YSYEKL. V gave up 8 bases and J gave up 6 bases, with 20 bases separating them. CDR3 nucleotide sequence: TGCGCCAGCCGTGAGATAGGAAGGGTAGCCGAGCAGTACTTC. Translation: CASREIGRVAEQYF.

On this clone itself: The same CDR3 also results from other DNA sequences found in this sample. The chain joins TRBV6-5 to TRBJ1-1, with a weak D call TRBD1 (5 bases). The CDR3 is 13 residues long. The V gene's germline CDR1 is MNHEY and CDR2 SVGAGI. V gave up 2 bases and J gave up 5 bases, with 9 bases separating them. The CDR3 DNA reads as TGTGCCAGCAGTTACGGGGGGGGGACTGAAGCTTTCTTT. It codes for CASSYGGGTEAFF.